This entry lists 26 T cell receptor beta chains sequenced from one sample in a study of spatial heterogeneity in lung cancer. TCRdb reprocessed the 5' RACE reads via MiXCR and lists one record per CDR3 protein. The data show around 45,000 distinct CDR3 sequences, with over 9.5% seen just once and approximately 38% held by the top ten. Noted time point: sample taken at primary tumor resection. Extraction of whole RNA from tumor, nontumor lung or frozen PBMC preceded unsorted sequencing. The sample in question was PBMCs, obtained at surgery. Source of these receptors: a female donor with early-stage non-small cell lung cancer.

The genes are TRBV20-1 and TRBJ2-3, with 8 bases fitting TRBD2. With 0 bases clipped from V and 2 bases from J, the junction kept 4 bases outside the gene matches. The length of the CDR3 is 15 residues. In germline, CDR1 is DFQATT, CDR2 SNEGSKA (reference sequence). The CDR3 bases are TGCAGTGCTAGAGAGGCGGGGGGAACCACAGATACGCAGTATTTT. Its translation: CSAREAGGTTDTQYF.

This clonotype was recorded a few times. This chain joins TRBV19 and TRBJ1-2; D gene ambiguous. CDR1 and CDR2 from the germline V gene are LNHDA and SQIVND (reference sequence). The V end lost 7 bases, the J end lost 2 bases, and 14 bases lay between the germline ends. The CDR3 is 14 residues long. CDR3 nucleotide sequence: TGTGCCAGTAAAACGGACGCGACCAACTATGGCTACACCTTC. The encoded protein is CASKTDATNYGYTF.

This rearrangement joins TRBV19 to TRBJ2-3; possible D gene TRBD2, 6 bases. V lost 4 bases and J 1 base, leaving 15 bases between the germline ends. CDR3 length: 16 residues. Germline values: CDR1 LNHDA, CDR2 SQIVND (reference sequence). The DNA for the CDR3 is TGTGCCAGTAGTACAGGGACTTGGTCTGGCACAGATACGCAGTATTTT. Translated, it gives CASSTGTWSGTDTQYF.

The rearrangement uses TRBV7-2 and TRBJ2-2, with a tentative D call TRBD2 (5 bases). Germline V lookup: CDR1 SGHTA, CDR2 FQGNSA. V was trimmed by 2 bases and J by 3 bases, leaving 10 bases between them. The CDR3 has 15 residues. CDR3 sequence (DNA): TGTGCCAGCAGCTTAAAGAGGGTCTACACCGGGGAGCTGTTTTTT. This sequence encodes CASSLKRVYTGELFF.

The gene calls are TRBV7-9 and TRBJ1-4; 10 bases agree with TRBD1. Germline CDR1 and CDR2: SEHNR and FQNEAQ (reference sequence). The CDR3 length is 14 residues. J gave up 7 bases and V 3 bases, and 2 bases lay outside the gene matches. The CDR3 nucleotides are TGTGCCAGCAGCTTTGACAGGGGGCGTGAAAAACTGTTTTTT. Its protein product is CASSFDRGREKLFF.

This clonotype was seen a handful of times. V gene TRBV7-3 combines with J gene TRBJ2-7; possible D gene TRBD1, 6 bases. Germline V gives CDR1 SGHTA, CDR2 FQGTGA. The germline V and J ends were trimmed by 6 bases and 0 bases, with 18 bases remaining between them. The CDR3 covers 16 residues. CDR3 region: CASSSRDKECSYEQYF. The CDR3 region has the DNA TGTGCCAGCAGTTCCAGGGACAAGGAATGCTCCTACGAGCAGTACTTC.

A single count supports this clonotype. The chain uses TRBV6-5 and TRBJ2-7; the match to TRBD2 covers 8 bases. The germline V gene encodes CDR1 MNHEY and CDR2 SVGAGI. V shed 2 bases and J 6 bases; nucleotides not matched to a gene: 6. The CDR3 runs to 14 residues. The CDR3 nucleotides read TGTGCCAGCAGTTACCGGGGGGGCCCCCGCGAGCAGTACTTC. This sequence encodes CASSYRGGPREQYF.

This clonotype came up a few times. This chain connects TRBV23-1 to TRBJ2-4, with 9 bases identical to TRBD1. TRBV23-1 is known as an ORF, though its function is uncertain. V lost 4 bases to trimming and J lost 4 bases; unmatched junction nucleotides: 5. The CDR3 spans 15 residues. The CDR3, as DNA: TGCGCCAGCAGTCCTATGGGGACAGGGAAAAACATTCAGTACTTC. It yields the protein CASSPMGTGKNIQYF.

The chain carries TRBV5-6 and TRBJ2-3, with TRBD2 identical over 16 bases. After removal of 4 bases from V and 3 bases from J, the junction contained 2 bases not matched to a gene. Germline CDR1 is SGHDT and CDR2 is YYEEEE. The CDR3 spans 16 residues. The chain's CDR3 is CASSLGLAGGTDTQYF. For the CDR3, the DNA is TGTGCCAGCAGCCTGGGACTAGCGGGGGGGACAGATACGCAGTATTTT.

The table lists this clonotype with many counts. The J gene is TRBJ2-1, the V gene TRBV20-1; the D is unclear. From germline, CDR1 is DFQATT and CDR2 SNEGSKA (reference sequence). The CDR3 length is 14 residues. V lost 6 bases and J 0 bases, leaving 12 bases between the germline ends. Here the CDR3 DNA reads TGCAGTGCCCTGACACTGAGCTCCTACAATGAGCAGTTCTTC. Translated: CSALTLSSYNEQFF.

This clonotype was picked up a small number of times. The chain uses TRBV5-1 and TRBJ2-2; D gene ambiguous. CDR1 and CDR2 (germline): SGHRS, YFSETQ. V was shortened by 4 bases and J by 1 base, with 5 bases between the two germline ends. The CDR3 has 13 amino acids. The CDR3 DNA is TGCGCCAGCAGCAAGGGGAACACCGGGGAGCTGTTTTTT. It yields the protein CASSKGNTGELFF.

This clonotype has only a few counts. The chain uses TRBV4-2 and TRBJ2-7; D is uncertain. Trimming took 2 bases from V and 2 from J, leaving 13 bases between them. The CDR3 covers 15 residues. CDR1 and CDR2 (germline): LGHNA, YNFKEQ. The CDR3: CASSQWVGATYEQYF. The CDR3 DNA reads TGTGCCAGCAGCCAATGGGTGGGTGCCACCTACGAGCAGTACTTC.

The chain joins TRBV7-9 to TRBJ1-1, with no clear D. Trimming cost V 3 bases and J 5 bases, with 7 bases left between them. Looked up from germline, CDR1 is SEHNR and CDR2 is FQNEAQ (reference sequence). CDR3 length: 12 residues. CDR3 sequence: CASSFFTTEAFF. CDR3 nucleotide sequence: TGTGCCAGCAGCTTCTTCACAACTGAAGCTTTCTTT.

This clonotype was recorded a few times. This CDR3 reads CASSATSGISYEQYF. The CDR3 nucleotides read TGTGCCAGCAGCGCAACTAGCGGGATCTCCTACGAGCAGTACTTC. The J gene is TRBJ2-7, the V gene TRBV7-2; 10 nucleotides agree with TRBD2. This CDR3 has 15 residues. Germline V lookup: CDR1 SGHTA, CDR2 FQGNSA. V lost 5 bases and J lost 0; bases outside the gene matches: 4.

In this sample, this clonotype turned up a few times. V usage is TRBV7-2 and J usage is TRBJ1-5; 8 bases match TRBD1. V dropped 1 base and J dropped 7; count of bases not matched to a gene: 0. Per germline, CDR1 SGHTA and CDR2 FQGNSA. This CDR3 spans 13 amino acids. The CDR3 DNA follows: TGTGCCAGCAGCTTAGACAGGGGGCAGCCCCAGCATTTT. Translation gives CASSLDRGQPQHF.

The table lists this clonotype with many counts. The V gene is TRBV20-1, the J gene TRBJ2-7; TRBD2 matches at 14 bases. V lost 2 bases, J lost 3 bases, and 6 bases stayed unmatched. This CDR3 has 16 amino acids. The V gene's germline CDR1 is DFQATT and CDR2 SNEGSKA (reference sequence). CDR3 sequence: CSARPIGLAGGYEQYF. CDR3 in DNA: TGCAGTGCTAGACCAATAGGACTAGCGGGGGGCTACGAGCAGTACTTC.

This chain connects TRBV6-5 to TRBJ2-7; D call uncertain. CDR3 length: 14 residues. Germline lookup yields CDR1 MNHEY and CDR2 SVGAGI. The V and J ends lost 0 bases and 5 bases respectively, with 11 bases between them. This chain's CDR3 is CASSYSRTANEQYF. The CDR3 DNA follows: TGTGCCAGCAGTTACTCGAGAACCGCAAACGAGCAGTACTTC.

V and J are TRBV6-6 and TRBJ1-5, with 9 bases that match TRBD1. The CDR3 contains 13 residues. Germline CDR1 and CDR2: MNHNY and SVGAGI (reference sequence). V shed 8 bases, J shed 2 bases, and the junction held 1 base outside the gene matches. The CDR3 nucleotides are TGTGCCAGCCACAGGGGGCGCAATCAGCCCCAGCATTTT. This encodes CASHRGRNQPQHF.

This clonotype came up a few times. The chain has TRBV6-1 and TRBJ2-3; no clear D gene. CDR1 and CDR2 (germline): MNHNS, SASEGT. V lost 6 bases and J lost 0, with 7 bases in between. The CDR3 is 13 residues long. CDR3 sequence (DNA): TGTGCCAGCAGCTTGAAAAGCACAGATACGCAGTATTTT. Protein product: CASSLKSTDTQYF.

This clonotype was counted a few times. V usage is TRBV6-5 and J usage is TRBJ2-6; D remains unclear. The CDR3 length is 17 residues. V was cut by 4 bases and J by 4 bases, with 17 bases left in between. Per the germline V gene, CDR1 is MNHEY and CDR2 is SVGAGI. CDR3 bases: TGTGCCAGCAGTTCCGGTCGCGGAGCTGAAGGGGCCAACGTCCTGACTTTC. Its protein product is CASSSGRGAEGANVLTF.

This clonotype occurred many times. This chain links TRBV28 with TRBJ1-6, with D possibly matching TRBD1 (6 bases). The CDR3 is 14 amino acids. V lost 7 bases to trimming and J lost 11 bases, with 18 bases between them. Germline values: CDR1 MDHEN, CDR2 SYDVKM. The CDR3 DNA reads TGTGCCAGCAAGGGTGGTGGGGGCAGTGCACCCCTCCACTTT. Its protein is CASKGGGGSAPLHF.

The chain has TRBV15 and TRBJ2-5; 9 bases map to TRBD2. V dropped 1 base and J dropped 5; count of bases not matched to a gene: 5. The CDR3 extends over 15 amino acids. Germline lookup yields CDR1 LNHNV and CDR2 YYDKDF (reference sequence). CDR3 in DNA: TGTGCCACCAGCAGAGTGCGGGGGGGCGGGGAGACCCAGTACTTC. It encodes CATSRVRGGGETQYF.

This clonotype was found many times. The CDR3 DNA follows: TGTGCCAGCAGTTCGGCGGGGGGGGGCGACTATGGCTACACCTTC. Translation: CASSSAGGGDYGYTF. The chain recombines TRBV28 with TRBJ1-2; tentative D call: TRBD1 (6 bases). The CDR3 loop spans 15 amino acids. The V end was cut by 4 bases, the J end by 3 bases, with 15 bases between. CDR1 and CDR2 from the germline V gene are MDHEN and SYDVKM.

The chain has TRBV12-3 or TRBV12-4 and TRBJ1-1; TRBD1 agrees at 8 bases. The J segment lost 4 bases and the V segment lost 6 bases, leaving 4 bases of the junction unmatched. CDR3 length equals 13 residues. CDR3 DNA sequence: TGTGCCAGCAGCCATCAGGGGGCCACTGAAGCTTTCTTT. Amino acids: CASSHQGATEAFF.

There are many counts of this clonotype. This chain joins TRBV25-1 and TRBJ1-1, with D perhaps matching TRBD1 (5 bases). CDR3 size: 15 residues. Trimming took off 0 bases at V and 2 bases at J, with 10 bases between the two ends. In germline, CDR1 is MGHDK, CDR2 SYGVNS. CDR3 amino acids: CASSEYRQSNTEAFF. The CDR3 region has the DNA TGTGCCAGCAGTGAATATAGACAGAGCAACACTGAAGCTTTCTTT. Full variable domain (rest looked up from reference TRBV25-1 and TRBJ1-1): EADIYQTPRYLVIGTGKKITLECSQTMGHDKMYWYQQDPGMELHLIHYSYGVNSTEKGDLSSESTVSRIRTEHFPLTLESARPSHTSQYLCASSEYRQSNTEAFFGQGTRLTVV.

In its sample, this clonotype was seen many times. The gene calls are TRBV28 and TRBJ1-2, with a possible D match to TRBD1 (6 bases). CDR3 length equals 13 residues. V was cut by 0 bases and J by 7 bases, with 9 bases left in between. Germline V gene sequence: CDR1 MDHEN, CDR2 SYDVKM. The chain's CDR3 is CASSLWGASGYTF. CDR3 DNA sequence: TGTGCCAGCAGTTTATGGGGGGCCAGTGGCTACACCTTC.